The clone carrying this TCR beta chain has just one count. CDR3 size: 16 residues. CDR1 is MDHEN, CDR2 SYDVKM, per germline. Trimming cost V 1 base and J 4 bases, with 16 bases left between them. Sequenced by immunoSEQ multiplex PCR; TCRdb stores in-frame clones only, minus some. The sample contains roughly 260,000 clones, about 91% of which appear only once. This record comes from a study of blood T cell repertoires in COVID-19. Whole-study context: Sites in the United States, Italy and Spain provided acute and convalescent COVID-19 samples. The analysed material was cDNA or gDNA that came from T cells, B-cell-depleted T cells, or PBMCs.

The V and J genes are TRBV28 and TRBJ1-2; maybe TRBD1 (5 bases). Input material: peripheral blood. The sequence was obtained from a person under 35 with COVID-19, enrolled during active disease. This CDR3 reads CASSLSGRALSYGYTF. The CDR3 nucleotides are TGTGCCAGCAGTTTATCAGGCAGGGCCTTGAGCTATGGCTACACCTTC.